The rows below give T cell receptor beta chains drawn from one sample of a study of identical twins. Using its own MiXCR run on the 5' RACE reads, TCRdb lists one record per CDR3 protein. The data show about 890,000 distinct CDR3 sequences, with 12% seen just once and around 1.5% held by the top ten. The sample was also reused in another study, on yellow fever vaccine responses in identical twins.

The sample consisted of PBMCs. The origin of the receptors is a woman under 30 in good health. The CDR3 runs from the conserved cysteine through the conserved F or W. D genes are given only for firm matches. Only some rows state a clone size, as once, few, many or a class for expanded clones.

-,TRBJ2-7,TRBV12-3/TRBV12-4,few,CASSLGSLTYEQYF,TGTGCCAGCAGTTTGGGCAGTCTCACCTACGAGCAGTACTTC
TRBD1,TRBJ2-2,TRBV6-1,-,CASSPGTGWGELFF,TGTGCCAGCAGCCCCGGGACAGGTTGGGGGGAGCTGTTTTTT
TRBD2,TRBJ2-1,TRBV11-2,few,CASSPLLAGVLYNEQFF,TGTGCCAGCAGCCCCCTCCTAGCGGGAGTACTCTACAATGAGCAGTTCTTC
-,TRBJ2-1,TRBV20-1,few,CSASSPDIGPNNEQFF,TGCAGTGCTAGTTCTCCAGACATTGGACCTAACAATGAGCAGTTCTTC
TRBD1,TRBJ1-5,TRBV12-3/TRBV12-4,-,CASSQTGGQPQHF,TGTGCCAGCAGCCAGACAGGGGGTCAGCCCCAGCATTTT
TRBD2,TRBJ2-5,TRBV10-3,few,CAISAAVGREGRETQYF,TGTGCCATCAGCGCGGCCGTGGGTCGGGAGGGCCGGGAGACCCAGTACTTC
-,TRBJ2-2,TRBV28,few,CASCVQRITGELFF,TGTGCCAGCTGTGTCCAAAGGATTACCGGGGAGCTGTTTTTT
TRBD2,TRBJ2-5,TRBV20-1,few,CSAGPTGGRGLGETQYF,TGCAGTGCTGGACCCACCGGAGGGAGGGGATTGGGAGAGACCCAGTACTTC
-,TRBJ1-2,TRBV3-1,-,CASSQGGGRYGYTF,TGTGCCAGCAGCCAAGGGGGAGGAAGGTATGGCTACACCTTC
-,TRBJ1-5,TRBV27,-,CASSRDGTDQPQHF,TGTGCCAGCAGCCGGGACGGCACGGATCAGCCCCAGCATTTT
TRBD2,TRBJ2-7,TRBV9,many,CASSVNPGLAGAHEQYF,TGTGCCAGCAGTGTAAACCCGGGACTAGCGGGAGCGCACGAGCAGTACTTC
-,TRBJ2-1,TRBV5-1,many,CASSLGSGRSYNEQFF,TGCGCCAGCAGCTTGGGTTCGGGACGCTCCTACAATGAGCAGTTCTTC
-,TRBJ2-1,TRBV12-3/TRBV12-4,many,CATGPASSYNEQFF,TGTGCCACCGGTCCCGCTAGCTCCTACAATGAGCAGTTCTTC
TRBD1,TRBJ2-7,TRBV6-1,-,CASSETGTATSRYEQYF,TGTGCCAGCAGTGAGACCGGGACAGCCACCTCGCGCTACGAGCAGTACTTC
TRBD1,TRBJ1-1,TRBV20-1,-,CSARDYKGQGDTEAFF,TGCAGTGCTAGAGACTATAAGGGACAGGGAGACACTGAAGCTTTCTTT
-,TRBJ1-3,TRBV11-2,few,CASSLDLGNTIYF,TGTGCCAGCAGCTTAGATTTGGGAAACACCATATATTTT
-,TRBJ2-6,TRBV5-1,few,CASSLWTASGANVLTF,TGCGCCAGCAGCTTGTGGACAGCCTCTGGGGCCAACGTCCTGACTTTC
-,TRBJ1-1,TRBV10-3,-,CAISPRQENTEAFF,TGTGCCATCAGTCCACGACAGGAGAACACTGAAGCTTTCTTT
-,TRBJ2-3,TRBV10-3,-,CAISLGQFTDTQYF,TGTGCCATCAGCCTTGGACAATTCACAGATACGCAGTATTTT
TRBD1,TRBJ2-6,TRBV5-1,-,CASSGGQGATGANVLTF,TGCGCCAGCAGCGGCGGACAGGGGGCTACTGGGGCCAACGTCCTGACTTTC
TRBD2,TRBJ2-1,TRBV12-3/TRBV12-4,many,CASSPGLAGKGEQFF,TGTGCCAGCTCCCCGGGACTAGCGGGAAAGGGTGAGCAGTTCTTC
TRBD2,TRBJ2-3,TRBV20-1,few,CSASGGAQWTDTQYF,TGCAGTGCTAGCGGGGGGGCGCAGTGGACAGATACGCAGTATTTT
TRBD1,TRBJ2-2,TRBV12-3/TRBV12-4,few,CASSKTGRTGELFF,TGTGCCAGCAGCAAGACAGGGCGGACCGGGGAGCTGTTTTTT
TRBD2,TRBJ2-5,TRBV15,few,CATSRDKTSGETQYF,TGTGCCACCAGCAGAGATAAGACTAGCGGGGAGACCCAGTACTTC
TRBD2,TRBJ2-5,TRBV11-2,few,CASSPRQGGQTQYF,TGTGCCAGCAGCCCCAGGCAGGGAGGGCAGACCCAGTACTTC
TRBD1,TRBJ2-3,TRBV27,-,CASSYRGLTSTDTQYF,TGTGCCAGCAGTTACAGGGGCCTCACTAGCACAGATACGCAGTATTTT
TRBD1,TRBJ1-5,TRBV4-1,-,CASSHRGQGANQPQHF,TGCGCCAGCAGCCACCGGGGACAGGGTGCCAATCAGCCCCAGCATTTT
TRBD2,TRBJ2-1,TRBV5-5,-,CASSLGLAGAYNEQFF,TGTGCCAGCAGCTTGGGACTAGCGGGGGCCTACAATGAGCAGTTCTTC
TRBD2,TRBJ2-1,TRBV5-5,many,CASSAGLGSYNEQFF,TGTGCCAGCAGCGCGGGACTAGGGTCGTACAATGAGCAGTTCTTC